This T cell receptor (beta chain) is from a study of early T cells in non-severe SARS-CoV-2 infection. Study-level results: The study's VDJdb matching favored anti-spike CD8 responses and missed private and CD4 specificities.

This clonotype was found a few times. Its antigen is currently unknown. TCRdb reprocessed the 5' RACE reads via MiXCR and lists one record per CDR3 protein. Of over 30,000 distinct CDR3 sequences detected, around 5% appear once; the ten largest clones hold around 14%. The length of the CDR3 is 13 residues. V gave up 5 bases and J gave up 7 bases, with 12 bases separating them. Germline V gene data show CDR1 as SGHAT and CDR2 as FQNNGV. The sample consisted of whole blood. This sequence originates from an adult who was a healthcare worker with PCR-confirmed SARS-CoV-2 infection or an uninfected control (not recorded which). The V and J genes are TRBV11-2 and TRBJ2-4; D possibly corresponds to TRBD1 (5 bases). CDR3 sequence (DNA): TGTGCCAGCAGCCCAGGGTTGGCCAACATTCAGTACTTC. Its protein is CASSPGLANIQYF.